This T cell receptor beta chain appears in the sequencing data of a study of OX40 agonist ivuxolimab in advanced cancers. Sequencing used immunoSEQ multiplex PCR; TCRdb keeps in-frame clones, though not all of them. The sample yields 76,000 or so clones, roughly 85% seen once. Germline-derived CDR1 and CDR2 are LNHDA and SQIVND (reference sequence). V dropped 3 bases and J dropped 7; count of bases not matched to a gene: 4. CDR3 length: 14 amino acids. The TCR was taken from an adult with an advanced solid tumor such as melanoma, head and neck, liver or kidney cancer. This chain links TRBV19 with TRBJ1-2; 11 bases align to TRBD1. The sample was CD4+ or CD8+ T cells sorted from blood, taken in a trial of the OX40 agonist ivuxolimab. CDR3 region: CASSIGQGAGGYTF. The CDR3 region has the DNA TGTGCCAGTAGTATTGGACAGGGGGCTGGTGGCTACACCTTC.